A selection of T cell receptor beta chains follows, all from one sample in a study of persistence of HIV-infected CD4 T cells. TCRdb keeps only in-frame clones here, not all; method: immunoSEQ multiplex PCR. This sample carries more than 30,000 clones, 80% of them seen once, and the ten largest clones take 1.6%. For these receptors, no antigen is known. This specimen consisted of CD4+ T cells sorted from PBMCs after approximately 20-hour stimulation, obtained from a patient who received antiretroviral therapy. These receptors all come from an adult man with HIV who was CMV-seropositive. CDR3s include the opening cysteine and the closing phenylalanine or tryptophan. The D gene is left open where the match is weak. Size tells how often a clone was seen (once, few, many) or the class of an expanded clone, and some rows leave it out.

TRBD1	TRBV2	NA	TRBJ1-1	TGTGCCAGCATTTCCGGGACAGGGAACTCTGAAGCTTTCTTT	CASISGTGNSEAFF
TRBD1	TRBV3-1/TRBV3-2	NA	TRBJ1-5	TGTGCCAGCAGCCAGGGACAGATTAGCAATCAGCCCCAGCATTTT	CASSQGQISNQPQHF
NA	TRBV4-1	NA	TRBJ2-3	TGCGCCAGCAGCCAAGAAGGTGTCACTTACGCCACAGATACGCAGTATTTT	CASSQEGVTYATDTQYF
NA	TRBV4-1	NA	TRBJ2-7	TGCGCCAGCAGTAACTCCGACAGCCCCTACGAGCAGTACTTC	CASSNSDSPYEQYF
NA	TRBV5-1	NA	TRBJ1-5	TGCGCCAGCAGCGCGGGGGCGGGGAGCAATCAGCCCCAGCATTTT	CASSAGAGSNQPQHF
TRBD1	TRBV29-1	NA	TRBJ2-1	TGCAGCGTTCTCGTGACAGGGACGTCTGAGCAGTTCTTC	CSVLVTGTSEQFF
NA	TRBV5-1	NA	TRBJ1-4	TGCGCCAGCAGCTTGGGCGGGACGGGTGAAAAACTGTTTTTT	CASSLGGTGEKLFF
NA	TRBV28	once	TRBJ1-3	TGTGCCAGCACTCTGGGCGGCTCTGGAAACACCATATATTTT	CASTLGGSGNTIYF
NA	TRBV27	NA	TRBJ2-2	TGTGCCAGCAGTTTATATTCGGCGGGTGGGAACACCGGGGAGCTGTTTTTT	CASSLYSAGGNTGELFF
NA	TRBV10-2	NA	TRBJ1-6	TGCGCCAGCACCGGGGGGGACATCAATTCACCCCTCCACTTT	CASTGGDINSPLHF
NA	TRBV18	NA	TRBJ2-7	TGTGCCAGCTCACCACCGAATTATGCACAAGACGAGCAGTACTTC	CASSPPNYAQDEQYF
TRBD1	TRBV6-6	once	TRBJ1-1	TGTGCCAGCAGCCCCCACCAGGGGGAAGGTGAAGCTTTCTTT	CASSPHQGEGEAFF